The 9 T cell receptor beta chains below were found in one sample sequenced in a study of Graves' ophthalmopathy and Graves' hyperthyroidism (dated by TCRdb to the late 2010s). The sample was run on an Illumina HiSeq 2000. For repertoire sequencing, the TCR beta CDR3 regions were amplified from RNA transcripts. A first-round RT-PCR used HTBI primers with the Qiagen OneStep RT-PCR kit, followed by a second-round multiplex PCR, size selection and purification. Using fastp at Q25 and MiXCR, TCRdb reprocessed the public reads and kept productive beta chains. CDR3 protein duplicates are merged, each entry listing the most common genes and DNA. In this sample the table shows 650,000 to 900,000 distinct CDR3 sequences, around 40% of which occur a single time. Approximately 43% of the sample rests with the top ten. The sample consisted of peripheral blood. All receptors come from an adult man with Graves' ophthalmopathy.

This clonotype was detected a few times. V usage is TRBV12-3 or TRBV12-4 and J usage is TRBJ1-4, with D perhaps TRBD1 (5 bases). This CDR3 region has 14 residues. V gave up 3 bases and J gave up 8 bases, with 13 bases separating them. Here the CDR3 DNA reads TGTGCCAGCAGTTTCGGCCAGGGTCAGGAAAAACTGTTTTTT. It specifies CASSFGQGQEKLFF.

This clonotype was found a few times. The chain links TRBV7-9 to TRBJ1-1; 9 bases match TRBD1. CDR1 is SEHNR and CDR2 is FQNEAQ in the germline V gene (reference sequence). V was clipped by 1 base and J by 5 bases; unmatched bases: 8. This CDR3 has 16 residues. CDR3 sequence: CASSLDTGTGSTEAFF. CDR3 coding DNA: TGTGCCAGCAGCTTAGACACCGGGACAGGGTCTACTGAAGCTTTCTTT.

This clonotype was observed a handful of times. The V call is TRBV7-9, the J call TRBJ1-6; 10 nucleotides align to TRBD1. The V gene end was trimmed by 5 bases and the J gene end by 11 bases; junction bases not matched to a gene: 9. The CDR3 totals 15 residues. Looked up from germline, CDR1 is SEHNR and CDR2 is FQNEAQ (reference sequence). The CDR3 is CASSKTGTGVTPLHF. As DNA, the CDR3 is TGTGCCAGCAGCAAAACCGGGACAGGGGTTACACCCCTCCACTTT.

To note about this clonotype: Because the CDR3 is missing its conserved closing phenylalanine or tryptophan, this is likely a read error. Because the CDR3's place on the DNA is in doubt, the DNA is left out and the CDR3 is given as listed by TCRdb. The V and J genes are TRBV7-2 and TRBJ2-7. With termini counted, the CDR3 has 8 amino acids. CDR1 and CDR2 from the germline V gene are SGHTA and FQGNSA. The CDR3 protein is CASSQEIT.

About this clonotype itself: At one of its ends the junction is not consistent with the germline gene, which may arise from a read error. The chain employs TRBV2 and TRBJ1-3; no definite D call. The CDR3 runs to 13 residues. Germline loops: CDR1 SNHLY, CDR2 FYNNEI. The CDR3 region has the DNA TGTGCCATCAGTGAACGGCAGGCGAACACCATATATTTT. It yields the protein CAISERQANTIYF.

With regard to this clonotype: A read error is likely, as this CDR3 ends without the conserved phenylalanine or tryptophan. V gene TRBV2 combines with J gene TRBJ2-6; D gene unclear. The ends were cut back, 0 bases at V and 6 bases at J, with 0 bases in the middle. CDR3 length: 12 amino acids. Germline assignment: CDR1 SNHLY and CDR2 FYNNEI. The CDR3 nucleotides are TGTGCCAGCAGTGAAGCGGCCAACGTCCTGACTCTC. Translated: CASSEAANVLTL.

V and J are TRBV7-3 and TRBJ2-2; 8 bases line up with TRBD1. Unmatched junction bases numbered 10, after V lost 6 bases and J lost 7 bases. The V gene's germline CDR1 is SGHTA and CDR2 FQGTGA. The CDR3 consists of 15 residues. CDR3 sequence: CASSSRQGANGELFF. For the CDR3, the DNA is TGTGCCAGCAGTTCCCGCCAGGGGGCGAACGGGGAGCTGTTTTTT. The full variable domain, in which reference TRBV7-3 and TRBJ2-2 provide the parts outside the CDR3, is GAGVSQTPSNKVTEKGKYVELRCDPISGHTALYWYRQSLGQGPEFLIYFQGTGAADDSGLPNDRFFAVRPEGSVSTLKIQRTERGDSAVYLCASSSRQGANGELFFGEGSRLTVL.

The V gene is TRBV10-3, the J gene TRBJ1-1, with 9 bases aligning to TRBD1. The CDR3 has 13 amino acids. Germline values: CDR1 ENHRY, CDR2 SYGVKD. V was pared by 8 bases and J by 2 bases, with 3 bases of the junction left unmatched. This CDR3 reads CAIGGQGNTEAFF. Written as DNA, the CDR3 is TGTGCCATCGGGGGACAGGGCAACACTGAAGCTTTCTTT.

Notes on this clonotype: This may stem from a read error, because a much larger clone lies one nucleotide away. The chain recombines TRBV29-1 with TRBJ2-7; D is ambiguous. CDR1 and CDR2 from the germline V gene are SQVTM and ANQGSEA. CDR3 length: 12 residues. Trimming pared 5 bases from V and 5 bases from J, leaving 13 bases between. The CDR3 region is CSVKGSSHEQYF. The CDR3, as DNA: TGCAGCGTTAAGGGTAGTTCCCACGAGCAGTACTTC.